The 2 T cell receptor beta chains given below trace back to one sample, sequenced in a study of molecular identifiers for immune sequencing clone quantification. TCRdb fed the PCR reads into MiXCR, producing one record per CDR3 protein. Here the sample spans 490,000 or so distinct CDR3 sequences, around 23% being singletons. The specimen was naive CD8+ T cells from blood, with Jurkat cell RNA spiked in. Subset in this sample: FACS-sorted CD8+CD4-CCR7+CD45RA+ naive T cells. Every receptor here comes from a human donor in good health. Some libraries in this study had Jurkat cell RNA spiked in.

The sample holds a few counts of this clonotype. The DNA of the CDR3 is TGTGCCAGCAGCGAGAATCAGGGGGTGGGCACAGATACGCAGTATTTT. Its protein is CASSENQGVGTDTQYF. This rearrangement joins TRBV13 to TRBJ2-3; TRBD1 aligns across 7 bases. V shed 5 bases and J 1 base; nucleotides not matched to a gene: 9. The CDR3 contains 16 residues. Germline CDR1 PRHDT, CDR2 FYEKMQ (reference sequence).

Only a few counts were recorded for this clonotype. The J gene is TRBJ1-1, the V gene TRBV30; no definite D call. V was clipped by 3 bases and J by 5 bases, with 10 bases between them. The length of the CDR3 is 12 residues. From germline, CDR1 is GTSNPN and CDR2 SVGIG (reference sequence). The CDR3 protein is CAWRAYGTEAFF. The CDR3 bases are TGTGCCTGGAGGGCCTATGGGACTGAAGCTTTCTTT.